These 17 T cell receptor beta chains originate from one sample sequenced in a study of T cell repertoires in cytomegalovirus infection. Their antigen targets remain unknown. TCRdb reprocessed the reads via MiXCR and lists one record per CDR3 protein. This sample carries approximately 600,000 distinct CDR3 sequences, about 39% of them seen once, and the ten largest clones take 40% to 60%. The sample in question was cultured PBMCs, obtained from culture after CMV antigen stimulation. These receptors originate from a human donor in good health (CMV status not recorded). Some clones in this sample may be carry-over from other donors' samples.

Comment on this clonotype: Relative to the germline gene, one junction end is altered; a read error may explain this. The chain is built from TRBV12-3 or TRBV12-4 and TRBJ2-7, with D possibly TRBD1 on 5 matching bases. The CDR3 runs to 12 residues. CDR3 loop: CASIDDGAPLHF. The DNA of the CDR3 is TGTGCCAGTATAGACGATGGGGCACCTCTACACTTC.

This chain joins TRBV6-6 and TRBJ2-3; TRBD2 matches at 9 bases. The CDR3 totals 15 residues. Losses at the gene ends were 6 bases for V and 1 base for J; bases not matched to a gene: 5. Germline assignment: CDR1 MNHNY and CDR2 SVGAGI (reference sequence). Here the CDR3 DNA reads TGTGCCAGCAGCGGTAGCGGGAGTGGCACAGATACGCAGTATTTT. Its protein product is CASSGSGSGTDTQYF.

This clonotype occurred a few times. The V and J genes are TRBV11-2 and TRBJ2-3; D uncertain. CDR1 is SGHAT and CDR2 is FQNNGV in the germline V gene. The V and J ends lost 5 bases and 1 base respectively, with 10 bases between them. The CDR3 contains 14 residues. As DNA, the CDR3 is TGTGCCAGCAGCCCTCGGCGCCGCACAGATACGCAGTATTTT. Protein: CASSPRRRTDTQYF.

This clonotype has only one observation. V gene TRBV18 combines with J gene TRBJ2-1; D may be TRBD2 (5 bases). The CDR3 is 15 residues long. Trimming removed 3 bases from V and 4 bases from J, with 13 bases in between. Germline V gene lookup returns CDR1 KGHSH and CDR2 LQKENI. The CDR3 protein is CASSPSDSVYNEQFF. CDR3 nucleotide sequence: TGTGCCAGCTCACCCAGCGATAGCGTATACAATGAGCAGTTCTTC.

This sequence joins TRBV15 and TRBJ2-1; D perhaps matches TRBD2 (5 bases). Germline V gives CDR1 LNHNV, CDR2 YYDKDF (reference sequence). The ends were cut back, 0 bases at V and 4 bases at J, with 16 bases in the middle. CDR3 length: 17 residues. CDR3 sequence (DNA): TGTGCCACCAGCAGAGATCTTGGCGGGTTGACTTACAATGAGCAGTTCTTC. It translates to CATSRDLGGLTYNEQFF. The whole variable domain, remainder taken from reference TRBV15 and TRBJ2-1, is DAMVIQNPRYQVTQFGKPVTLSCSQTLNHNVMYWYQQKSSQAPKLLFHYYDKDFNNEADTPDNFQSRRPNTSFCFLDIRSPGLGDTAMYLCATSRDLGGLTYNEQFFGPGTRLTVL.

V and J are TRBV7-9 and TRBJ2-3; D is undetermined. CDR1 is SEHNR, CDR2 FQNEAQ, per germline (reference sequence). Trimming took 5 bases from V and 4 from J, leaving 13 bases between them. The CDR3 runs to 14 residues. CDR3 sequence reads: CASSRNRGPDTQYF. As DNA, the CDR3 is TGTGCCAGCAGCCGTAATAGAGGCCCAGATACGCAGTATTTT.

The rearrangement joins TRBV6-2 or TRBV6-3 to TRBJ1-5; D ambiguous. Trimming took off 2 bases at V and 0 bases at J, with 8 bases between the two ends. From germline, CDR1 is MNHEY and CDR2 SVGEGT. CDR3 length: 15 residues. CDR3 sequence: CASSYDGYSNQPQHF. CDR3 coding DNA: TGTGCCAGCAGTTACGACGGCTATAGCAATCAGCCCCAGCATTTT.

This sequence joins TRBV6-2 or TRBV6-3 and TRBJ2-1; 13 positions agree with TRBD2. Germline V gene sequence: CDR1 MNHEY, CDR2 SVGEGT. The junction had 7 bases not matched to a gene; V was cut back by 4 bases and J by 7 bases. This CDR3 has 16 residues. The CDR3 coding sequence is TGTGCCAGCAGTTCCGGGACTAGCGGGAATTGGAATGAGCAGTTCTTC. Translation gives CASSSGTSGNWNEQFF.

This clonotype was counted at least ten times. V gene TRBV27 combines with J gene TRBJ1-4; no definite D call. Germline CDR1 and CDR2: MNHEY and SMNVEV (reference sequence). The CDR3 spans 14 residues. Trimming took off 2 bases at V and 10 bases at J, with 14 bases between the two ends. The CDR3 coding sequence is TGTGCCAGCAGTTTAGGGAGCGCGCCTGGAAAACTGTTTTTT. This encodes CASSLGSAPGKLFF.

There are a few counts of this clonotype. This rearrangement joins TRBV10-3 to TRBJ2-1; 13 positions agree with TRBD2. Germline V CDR1 and CDR2: ENHRY, SYGVKD. The CDR3 has 17 amino acids. The trim removed 6 bases at V and 0 bases at J, leaving 5 bases unmatched. In DNA, the CDR3 is TGTGCCATCAGGGGGACTAGCGGGATACACTCCTACAATGAGCAGTTCTTC. Protein product: CAIRGTSGIHSYNEQFF.

This clonotype was seen a few times. This sequence joins TRBV6-1 and TRBJ2-4, with a weak D call TRBD2 (6 bases). The CDR3 is 18 amino acids. Trimming removed 4 bases at V and 0 bases at J, with 19 bases between. CDR1 and CDR2 from the germline V gene are MNHNS and SASEGT. The CDR3 reads CASSGSGAISQAKNIQYF. The CDR3 region has the DNA TGTGCCAGCAGTGGATCGGGAGCCATCTCCCAAGCCAAAAACATTCAGTACTTC.

Of note for this clonotype: The junction shows a germline mismatch at one end, possibly a read error. CDR3 residues: CASSSFGTGNSIYF. CDR3 DNA sequence: TGTGCCAGCAGCTCCTTTGGGACAGGAAACTCCATATATTTT. The chain is built from TRBV7-6 and TRBJ1-3; 8 nucleotides align to TRBD1. Per the germline V gene, CDR1 is SGHVS and CDR2 is FNYEAQ. CDR3 size: 14 residues. Variable domain in full (rest from reference TRBV7-6 and TRBJ1-3): GAGVSQSPRYKVTKRGQDVALRCDPISGHVSLYWYRQALGQGPEFLTYFNYEAQQDKSGLPNDRFSAERPEGSISTLTIQRTEQRDSAMYRCASSSFGTGNSIYFGEGSWLTVV.

Only a few counts were recorded for this clonotype. The chain couples TRBV12-5 to TRBJ2-5; D is possibly TRBD1 or TRBD2 (6 bases each). There are 13 residues in the CDR3. V was pared by 6 bases and J by 5 bases, with 13 bases between. Germline CDR1 LGHNT, CDR2 FRNRAP. The CDR3 region has the DNA TGTGCTAGTGGCAGGGGCCGGGGGGAGACCCAGTACTTC. It codes for CASGRGRGETQYF.

The genes are TRBV4-1 and TRBJ2-5; possible D gene TRBD1, 6 bases. CDR1 is MGHRA, CDR2 YSYEKL, per germline. Trimming took off 4 bases at V and 4 bases at J, with 16 bases between the two ends. This CDR3 contains 15 residues. The CDR3 DNA follows: TGCGCCAGCAGCCGGAGCTGGGGGCAGGGAGAGACCCAGTACTTC. Its protein is CASSRSWGQGETQYF.

This chain links TRBV6-1 with TRBJ2-7; D gene ambiguous. The CDR3 length is 11 residues. The V and J ends lost 5 bases and 5 bases respectively, with 7 bases between them. Germline values: CDR1 MNHNS, CDR2 SASEGT. CDR3 amino acids: CASSMTHEQYF. The DNA of the CDR3 is TGTGCCAGCAGTATGACACACGAGCAGTACTTC.

This clonotype was detected many times. This chain uses TRBV12-3 or TRBV12-4 with TRBJ1-6, with 8 bases aligning to TRBD1. This CDR3 has 13 residues. The ends lost 8 bases at V and 12 bases at J; junction bases unmatched: 9. The CDR3, as DNA: TGTGCCAGCGTCCTTGACAGGGGCGGACCCCTCCACTTT. The encoded protein is CASVLDRGGPLHF.

This clonotype occurred a few times. V gene TRBV10-3 combines with J gene TRBJ1-5; maybe TRBD1 (5 bases). The ends were cut back, 3 bases at V and 0 bases at J, with 12 bases in the middle. The CDR3 loop spans 16 amino acids. CDR1 ENHRY and CDR2 SYGVKD come from the germline V gene. Written as DNA, the CDR3 is TGTGCCATCAGTGAAGGGGTTGGGGATAGCAATCAGCCCCAGCATTTT. Its translation: CAISEGVGDSNQPQHF.